This T cell receptor beta chain comes out of a study of blood T cell repertoires in COVID-19. Study-level information: The origin of the acute and convalescent COVID-19 samples was the United States, Italy and Spain. From T cells, B-cell-depleted T cells, or PBMCs came the material, which was cDNA or gDNA.

CDR1 and CDR2 (germline): SNHLY, FYNNEI. With 1 base clipped from V and 3 bases from J, the junction kept 0 bases outside the gene matches. The CDR3 extends over 14 amino acids. Under the authors' procedure: Cell counts per sample came from amplifying reference gene primers. Using immunoSEQ multiplex PCR, the repertoire was profiled, and TCRdb retains in-frame clones only, with some absent. V and J calls plus clone size are reproduced from that table; the DNA served to infer D and trimming. The data show roughly 200,000 clones, about 90% seen once. The receptor was isolated from a man aged 50-60 years with acute or convalescent COVID-19. The sample consisted of peripheral blood. The chain combines TRBV2 with TRBJ2-3, with 8 bases lining up with TRBD1. CDR3 in amino acids: CASSEGQGTDTQYF. As DNA, the CDR3 is TGTGCCAGCAGTGAAGGACAGGGGACAGATACGCAGTATTTT.